A single sample gave rise to the 27 T cell receptor beta chains below, sequenced in a study of cytomegalovirus exposure and HLA in healthy donors. The repertoire was sequenced with immunoSEQ multiplex PCR; TCRdb's copy has only in-frame clones and lacks some. Of around 250,000 clones listed, almost 90% are singletons. The material sequenced was PBMCs. The receptors were sampled from a young woman in good health and CMV-seronegative.

V and J are TRBV6-6 and TRBJ2-5, with 8 bases that match TRBD2. Germline V lookup: CDR1 MNHNY, CDR2 SVGAGI (reference sequence). The CDR3 extends over 15 amino acids. J gave up 2 bases and V 0 bases, and 2 bases lay outside the gene matches. The CDR3 protein is CASSYSPSGQETQYF. The CDR3 coding sequence is TGTGCCAGCAGTTACTCCCCTAGCGGGCAAGAGACCCAGTACTTC.

The chain's CDR3 is CASSLTGWNTGELFF. The CDR3 bases are TGTGCCAGCAGTTTAACGGGTTGGAACACCGGGGAGCTGTTTTTT. This chain links TRBV27 with TRBJ2-2, with D unclear. The CDR3 is 15 residues long. CDR1 is MNHEY and CDR2 is SMNVEV in the germline V gene (reference sequence). V was pared by 2 bases and J by 1 base, with 8 bases between.

The chain carries TRBV4-1 and TRBJ1-6, with D possibly being TRBD1 (5 bases). Germline V gives CDR1 MGHRA, CDR2 YSYEKL. V shed 1 base and J shed 0 bases, with 7 bases lying between them. This CDR3 spans 16 amino acids. The CDR3 spells CASSQGGGSYNSPLHF. CDR3 DNA: TGCGCCAGCAGCCAAGGGGGGGGCTCCTATAATTCACCCCTCCACTTT.

The chain joins TRBV6-6 to TRBJ2-7; TRBD2 matches at 8 bases. After removal of 6 bases from V and 4 bases from J, the junction contained 2 bases not matched to a gene. The CDR3 extends over 12 amino acids. The V gene's germline CDR1 is MNHNY and CDR2 SVGAGI (reference sequence). CDR3 protein: CASSRGGYEQYF. The CDR3 DNA sequence: TGTGCCAGCAGCCGCGGGGGGTACGAGCAGTACTTC.

The chain is built from TRBV28 and TRBJ1-6; TRBD1 agrees at 9 bases. CDR3 length equals 16 residues. The J segment lost 7 bases and the V segment lost 6 bases, leaving 10 bases of the junction unmatched. Germline V CDR1 and CDR2: MDHEN, SYDVKM. CDR3 sequence reads: CASSSWGTGTNSPLHF. Written as DNA, the CDR3 is TGTGCCAGCAGCTCATGGGGGACAGGGACCAATTCACCCCTCCACTTT.

This clone was seen only a few times. The chain uses TRBV2 and TRBJ1-5; 8 nucleotides align to TRBD1. CDR1 is SNHLY, CDR2 FYNNEI, per germline. V lost 6 bases and J lost 0; bases outside the gene matches: 7. The CDR3 consists of 16 residues. CDR3 sequence (DNA): TGTGCCAGCAGCGGCCGGACAGGGTTTAGCAATCAGCCCCAGCATTTT. Its protein product is CASSGRTGFSNQPQHF.

This rearrangement joins TRBV7-9 to TRBJ2-1; TRBD2 matches 12 bases. Germline lookup yields CDR1 SEHNR and CDR2 FQNEAQ (reference sequence). V dropped 5 bases and J dropped 7; count of bases not matched to a gene: 15. The CDR3 runs 18 residues. CDR3 sequence reads: CASSLFGPSGGARNEQFF. CDR3 DNA: TGTGCCAGCAGCCTCTTCGGTCCTAGCGGGGGGGCCCGGAATGAGCAGTTCTTC.

The chain employs TRBV7-9 and TRBJ1-2, with a weak D call TRBD1 (5 bases). This CDR3 region has 13 residues. V was cut by 5 bases and J by 4 bases, with 11 bases left in between. Germline CDR1 is SEHNR and CDR2 is FQNEAQ (reference sequence). DNA of the CDR3: TGTGCCAGCAGCCCCCTCGGGGGCTATGGCTACACCTTC. Translated: CASSPLGGYGYTF.

This rearrangement joins TRBV4-1 to TRBJ2-1; perhaps TRBD2 as D (5 bases). Trimming left V 4 bases short and J 6 bases short, with 19 bases between. This CDR3 region has 16 residues. Per germline, CDR1 MGHRA and CDR2 YSYEKL. In nucleotides, the CDR3 is TGCGCCAGCAGCCCGCTAGCAGACACGAACCGCAATGAGCAGTTCTTC. It encodes CASSPLADTNRNEQFF.

J is TRBJ2-2 and V is TRBV4-2; a possible D gene is TRBD1 (6 bases). Deletions cut 1 base from V and 5 bases from J, with 14 bases between. Germline V CDR1 and CDR2: LGHNA, YNFKEQ. The CDR3 consists of 16 residues. Here the CDR3 DNA reads TGTGCCAGCAGCCAAGTTATGAGGGGGATGACCGGGGAGCTGTTTTTT. This translates into CASSQVMRGMTGELFF.

The V call is TRBV5-1, the J call TRBJ2-7; 9 bases fit TRBD1. The germline gives CDR1 SGHRS, CDR2 YFSETQ. V shed 3 bases, J shed 5 bases, and the junction held 3 bases outside the gene matches. The CDR3 runs to 13 residues. The chain's CDR3 is CASSYRTGDEQYV. The CDR3 DNA reads as TGCGCCAGCAGCTACCGGACAGGGGACGAGCAGTACGTC.

This clone was seen a few times. This rearrangement joins TRBV10-1 to TRBJ1-1, with TRBD1 matching over 10 bases. The CDR3 spans 15 residues. The germline V gene encodes CDR1 WNHNN and CDR2 SYGVQD (reference sequence). The ends lost 2 bases at V and 6 bases at J; junction bases unmatched: 6. The CDR3 coding sequence is TGCGCCAGCAGTGAGCGGGGACAGGGGTTGGCTGAAGCTTTCTTT. Translation gives CASSERGQGLAEAFF.

The chain combines TRBV27 with TRBJ1-6; TRBD1 matches 9 bases. This CDR3 region has 17 residues. After removal of 6 bases from V and 0 bases from J, the junction contained 6 bases not matched to a gene. Germline-derived CDR1 and CDR2 are MNHEY and SMNVEV (reference sequence). The CDR3 region has the DNA TGTGCCAGCAGGCACAGGGGGCTGAGCTCCTATAATTCACCCCTCCACTTT. Amino acids: CASRHRGLSSYNSPLHF.

With respect to this clone: Other DNA sequences in this sample translate to the same CDR3. The DNA of the CDR3 is TGTGCCAGCAGAGGGACAGGGGAAGAGACCCAGTACTTC. Encoded protein: CASRGTGEETQYF. The rearrangement uses TRBV2 and TRBJ2-5; the match to TRBD1 covers 10 bases. CDR3 size: 13 residues. The V segment lost 6 bases and the J segment 3 bases; nucleotides outside the gene matches: 1. Germline assignment: CDR1 SNHLY and CDR2 FYNNEI. The full variable domain, its missing parts supplied by reference TRBV2 and TRBJ2-5, is EPEVTQTPSHQVTQMGQEVILRCVPISNHLYFYWYRQILGQKVEFLVSFYNNEISEKSEIFDDQFSVERPDGSNFTLKIRSTKLEDSAMYFCASRGTGEETQYFGPGTRLLVL.

The sample holds one count of this clone. V usage is TRBV6-1 and J usage is TRBJ2-1; maybe TRBD1 (6 bases). Germline CDR1 MNHNS, CDR2 SASEGT. The CDR3 loop spans 14 amino acids. Trimming removed 8 bases from V and 7 bases from J, with 18 bases in between. The CDR3 DNA reads as TGTGCCAGCTCCTGGGACATGGGGGTAAATGAGCAGTTCTTC. Translating it yields CASSWDMGVNEQFF.

V usage is TRBV9 and J usage is TRBJ1-5, with 9 bases lining up with TRBD1. The J segment lost 6 bases and the V segment lost 4 bases, leaving 5 bases of the junction unmatched. Germline CDR1 is SGDLS and CDR2 is YYNGEE. This CDR3 is 14 amino acids long. CDR3 DNA sequence: TGTGCCAGCAGCCCGGGACAGGGAACTCAGCCCCAGCATTTT. This encodes CASSPGQGTQPQHF.

The chain recombines TRBV28 with TRBJ2-7; 7 nucleotides match TRBD1. J was trimmed by 10 bases and V by 2 bases; bases with no gene match: 20. The CDR3 contains 17 residues. The germline gives CDR1 MDHEN, CDR2 SYDVKM. The CDR3 here is CASSLNPTGPILREQYV. In nucleotides, the CDR3 is TGTGCCAGCAGTTTAAATCCGACAGGGCCAATCTTACGAGAACAGTACGTC.

The V and J genes are TRBV2 and TRBJ1-2, with TRBD1 as a possible D gene (6 bases). The CDR3 loop spans 14 amino acids. Trimming cost V 10 bases and J 1 base, with 16 bases left between them. CDR1 is SNHLY, CDR2 FYNNEI, per germline. For the CDR3, the DNA is TGTGCCACCGCACCCGGGACAATTAACTATGGCTACACCTTC. Amino acids: CATAPGTINYGYTF.

This clone was observed a single time. This chain connects TRBV7-8 to TRBJ1-2; 7 positions match TRBD1. J was trimmed by 4 bases and V by 1 base; bases with no gene match: 3. The germline CDR1 and CDR2 sequences are SGHVS and FQNEAQ. The CDR3 consists of 14 residues. The CDR3 nucleotides read TGTGCCAGCAGCTTAGAAGGGGGCCCCTATGGCTACACCTTC. Translating gives CASSLEGGPYGYTF.

The CDR3 here is CASSLGQGAGPYEQYF. In DNA, the CDR3 is TGTGCCAGCAGCTTAGGACAGGGGGCCGGGCCCTACGAGCAGTACTTC. This chain links TRBV7-2 with TRBJ2-7; 10 nucleotides align to TRBD1. V shed 1 base and J 2 bases; nucleotides not matched to a gene: 5. Germline CDR1 reads SGHTA; CDR2 reads FQGNSA. The CDR3 has 16 residues.

The chain combines TRBV5-1 with TRBJ1-6; D gene unclear. CDR1 is SGHRS, CDR2 YFSETQ, per germline. The CDR3 totals 12 residues. V lost 4 bases and J 9 bases, leaving 8 bases between the germline ends. CDR3 DNA: TGCGCCAGCAGCCTAAACTTTTCACCCCTCCACTTT. It encodes CASSLNFSPLHF.

The chain couples TRBV6-5 to TRBJ2-5; D is perhaps TRBD1 (5 bases). Germline CDR1 and CDR2: MNHEY and SVGAGI. Trimming took 5 bases from V and 1 from J, leaving 11 bases between them. CDR3 size: 14 residues. In DNA, the CDR3 is TGTGCCAGCAGTCAAACAGGTTCCCAAGAGACCCAGTACTTC. Its protein is CASSQTGSQETQYF.

The DNA of the CDR3 is TGTGCCAGCAGCTTAGACAGGGGTAGCAATCAGCCCCAGCATTTT. Translated, it gives CASSLDRGSNQPQHF. The genes are TRBV7-2 and TRBJ1-5, with 7 nucleotides matching TRBD1. CDR1 SGHTA and CDR2 FQGNSA come from the germline V gene. The CDR3 loop spans 15 amino acids. J lost 0 bases, V lost 1 base, and 0 bases had no gene match.

The chain employs TRBV29-1 and TRBJ2-7, with 8 bases lining up with TRBD1. CDR1 and CDR2 from the germline V gene are SQVTM and ANQGSEA. J gave up 3 bases and V 7 bases, and 5 bases lay outside the gene matches. The CDR3 totals 12 residues. The CDR3 sequence is CSGLDRDYEQYF. The CDR3, as DNA: TGCAGCGGGTTGGACAGGGACTACGAGCAGTACTTC.

The chain uses TRBV7-8 and TRBJ2-2; D is perhaps TRBD2 (7 bases). The V gene's germline CDR1 is SGHVS and CDR2 FQNEAQ. The V end was cut by 5 bases, the J end by 7 bases, with 14 bases between. The CDR3 covers 14 residues. DNA of the CDR3: TGTGCCAGCAGCCCGGGGGGCTTCTACGGGGAGCTGTTTTTT. Amino acid sequence: CASSPGGFYGELFF. Full variable domain (missing parts from reference TRBV7-8 and TRBJ2-2): GAGVSQSPRYKVAKRGQDVALRCDPISGHVSLFWYQQALGQGPEFLTYFQNEAQLDKSGLPSDRFFAERPEGSVSTLKIQRTQQEDSAVYLCASSPGGFYGELFFGEGSRLTVL.

V is TRBV11-1 and J is TRBJ2-5, with 13 nucleotides matching TRBD2. The CDR3 contains 18 residues. After removal of 1 base from V and 0 bases from J, the junction contained 5 bases not matched to a gene. Germline lookup yields CDR1 SGHAT and CDR2 FQDESV (reference sequence). CDR3 DNA sequence: TGTGCCAGCAGCTTAGTTGGACTAGCGGGGGCAGACCAAGAGACCCAGTACTTC. Translated, it gives CASSLVGLAGADQETQYF.

This clone was detected once. The genes are TRBV4-3 and TRBJ2-1; TRBD2 matches at 14 bases. Germline assignment: CDR1 LGHNA and CDR2 YSLEER. Trimming took 2 bases from V and 4 from J; bases not matched to a gene: 10. The CDR3 consists of 19 residues. CDR3 bases: TGCGCCAGCAGCCAACTGACTAGCGGGGGGGCAGTGGGTTACAATGAGCAGTTCTTC. Translated: CASSQLTSGGAVGYNEQFF.